Included here is one TCR beta chain sequence, with context. These data come from a study of blood T cell repertoires in COVID-19. On the study more broadly: PBMCs, B-cell-depleted T cells, or T cells were the source of the cDNA or gDNA that made up the material.

The CDR3 runs 16 residues. Germline loops: CDR1 LNHDA, CDR2 SQIVND (reference sequence). Trimming removed 7 bases from V and 4 bases from J, with 20 bases in between. In the source study's methods: Estimated nucleated cell counts came from reference gene primer amplification. Sequenced by immunoSEQ multiplex PCR; TCRdb stores in-frame clones only, minus some. V and J calls and clone size are those listed in that table; D and trimming were worked out from the DNA. The table records about 120,000 clones, 84% of them present only once. This receptor was taken from a woman under 40 who had recovered from COVID-19. The chain has TRBV19 and TRBJ1-5; D may be TRBD1 (6 bases). The specimen sequenced was PBMCs or T cells enriched from blood (not recorded which). Written as DNA, the CDR3 is TGTGCCAGTAACAGGGACGGAAGGGGGGGAAATCAGCCCCAGCATTTT. Translated, it gives CASNRDGRGGNQPQHF. The full variable domain, rest sourced from reference TRBV19 and TRBJ1-5, is DGGITQSPKYLFRKEGQNVTLSCEQNLNHDAMYWYRQDPGQGLRLIYYSQIVNDFQKGDIAEGYSVSREKKESFPLTVTSAQKNPTAFYLCASNRDGRGGNQPQHFGDGTRLSIL.